Shown below are 20 T cell receptor beta chains from a single sample sequenced in a study of T-cell memory formation after mild COVID-19. Using its own MiXCR run on the 5' RACE reads, TCRdb lists one record per CDR3 protein. Of 250,000 to 350,000 distinct CDR3 sequences listed, 15% to 20% are singletons. Material for sequencing was PBMCs or a T cell subset sorted from them (not recorded which). All receptors come from a man between 18 and 35 years old who had mild COVID-19 (a few samples of this study predate the infection). Cell type and time point are not known.

The rearrangement links TRBV7-2 to TRBJ2-5; 8 bases agree with TRBD2. Germline lookup yields CDR1 SGHTA and CDR2 FQGNSA. Germline trimming cut 5 bases from V and 9 bases from J; bases unmatched to any gene: 11. This CDR3 is built from 14 residues. CDR3 in amino acids: CASSQGRGGLAQYF. CDR3 nucleotides: TGTGCCAGCAGCCAGGGGCGCGGGGGGCTGGCCCAGTACTTC.

This clonotype came up a few times. The genes are TRBV2 and TRBJ2-3; D might be TRBD1 (7 bases). The V end lost 3 bases, the J end lost 6 bases, and 13 bases lay between the germline ends. This CDR3 has 14 amino acids. The germline V gene encodes CDR1 SNHLY and CDR2 FYNNEI. CDR3 protein: CASSDQGGPDTQYF. In DNA form, the CDR3 reads TGTGCCAGCAGTGACCAGGGGGGACCGGATACGCAGTATTTT.

This clonotype was picked up a small number of times. The V and J genes are TRBV5-6 and TRBJ2-3, with TRBD2 identical over 12 bases. The CDR3 covers 16 residues. The V gene end was trimmed by 3 bases and the J gene end by 2 bases; junction bases not matched to a gene: 4. The V gene's germline CDR1 is SGHDT and CDR2 YYEEEE. The CDR3 DNA reads as TGTGCCAGCAGCTCGGGACTAGCGGGTTACACAGATACGCAGTATTTT. It encodes CASSSGLAGYTDTQYF.

This clonotype was seen only a few times. The V call is TRBV5-6, the J call TRBJ2-2, with TRBD1 matching 8 bases. After removal of 1 base from V and 3 bases from J, the junction contained 5 bases not matched to a gene. This CDR3 region has 16 residues. CDR1 is SGHDT, CDR2 YYEEEE, per germline. CDR3 nucleotide sequence: TGTGCCAGCAGCTTGCTTCGACAGGGGTACACCGGGGAGCTGTTTTTT. Translated, it gives CASSLLRQGYTGELFF.

This chain links TRBV3-1 with TRBJ2-1; no reliable D call. Deletions cut 5 bases from V and 7 bases from J, with 21 bases between. This CDR3 spans 16 amino acids. Germline-derived CDR1 and CDR2 are LGHDT and YNNKEL (reference sequence). The CDR3, as DNA: TGTGCCAGCAGCTCGAGAGTAGAGCCCGTGTTGAATGAGCAGTTCTTC. Translation: CASSSRVEPVLNEQFF.

J is TRBJ1-2 and V is TRBV29-1; D is uncertain. CDR3 length: 15 residues. Trimming took off 5 bases at V and 0 bases at J, with 16 bases between the two ends. Looked up from germline, CDR1 is SQVTM and CDR2 is ANQGSEA. The CDR3 coding sequence is TGCAGCGTTCGGTCGACGGCAAGGGCTAACTATGGCTACACCTTC. This encodes CSVRSTARANYGYTF.

This clonotype has a handful of counts. The genes are TRBV5-1 and TRBJ1-1; TRBD1 matches 7 bases. CDR3 size: 14 residues. CDR1 is SGHRS and CDR2 is YFSETQ in the germline V gene. Trimming removed 3 bases from V and 0 bases from J; junction bases left unmatched: 2. The CDR3 DNA reads TGCGCCAGCAGCTCGGGACAGTTGAACACTGAAGCTTTCTTT. Translation: CASSSGQLNTEAFF.

This chain connects TRBV15 to TRBJ1-2, with no clear D. Germline CDR1 and CDR2: LNHNV and YYDKDF (reference sequence). The ends were cut back, 0 bases at V and 9 bases at J, with 14 bases in the middle. The CDR3 contains 14 residues. The DNA of the CDR3 is TGTGCCACCAGCAGAGATCTGAGAGGCGAGAGCTACACCTTC. This encodes CATSRDLRGESYTF.

The rearrangement joins TRBV5-1 to TRBJ2-1, with TRBD2 matching over 8 bases. V trimming: 2 bases; J trimming: 4 bases; junction bases outside the gene matches: 5. The CDR3 is made up of 15 amino acids. The germline CDR1 and CDR2 sequences are SGHRS and YFSETQ. The CDR3 DNA sequence: TGCGCCAGCAGCTTAAGAGCGGGGGATTACAATGAGCAGTTCTTC. Its protein is CASSLRAGDYNEQFF.

In its sample, this clonotype was seen a few times. The CDR3: CASTTGPMNTEAFF. As DNA, the CDR3 is TGTGCCAGCACAACAGGGCCCATGAACACTGAAGCTTTCTTT. The chain links TRBV12-3 or TRBV12-4 to TRBJ1-1; D might be TRBD1 (6 bases). The CDR3 contains 14 residues. The ends were cut back, 7 bases at V and 0 bases at J, with 12 bases in the middle.

CDR3 bases: TGTGCCAGCAGTTTATCAGGGTATGGACAGCCCCAGCATTTT. It specifies CASSLSGYGQPQHF. This chain uses TRBV27 with TRBJ1-5; D uncertain. CDR1 is MNHEY, CDR2 SMNVEV, per germline (reference sequence). The ends were cut back, 0 bases at V and 7 bases at J, with 10 bases in the middle. The CDR3 runs 14 residues.

The rearrangement joins TRBV20-1 to TRBJ1-5; 10 bases agree with TRBD1. The germline V gene encodes CDR1 DFQATT and CDR2 SNEGSKA (reference sequence). V lost 6 bases and J lost 5; bases outside the gene matches: 7. CDR3 length: 14 amino acids. CDR3 sequence reads: CSASPGTGDQPQHF. For the CDR3, the DNA is TGCAGTGCCAGCCCCGGGACAGGGGATCAGCCCCAGCATTTT.

In its sample, this clonotype was seen a few times. For the CDR3, the DNA is TGTGCCAGCAGTGAAGCGCTGAGGGTGAGGGAGCAGTACGTC. Its translation is CASSEALRVREQYV. V usage is TRBV2 and J usage is TRBJ2-7; possibly TRBD2 for D (5 bases). Between the trimmed V and J ends, which lost 0 bases and 7 bases, there was a span of 13 bases. Germline V CDR1 and CDR2: SNHLY, FYNNEI. This CDR3 is 14 amino acids long.

Only a few counts were recorded for this clonotype. The chain combines TRBV20-1 with TRBJ2-7; D is unresolved. The ends were cut back, 2 bases at V and 3 bases at J, with 5 bases in the middle. Germline values: CDR1 DFQATT, CDR2 SNEGSKA (reference sequence). The CDR3 totals 11 residues. CDR3 protein: CSARSYYEQYV. The CDR3 coding sequence is TGCAGTGCTAGATCCTACTACGAGCAGTACGTC.

The chain couples TRBV7-3 to TRBJ1-1; D uncertain. Germline CDR1 SGHTA, CDR2 FQGTGA. The V and J ends lost 4 bases and 2 bases respectively, with 8 bases between them. The CDR3 extends over 13 amino acids. This CDR3 is CASSSTYNTEAFF. The CDR3 bases are TGTGCCAGCAGCTCTACCTATAACACTGAAGCTTTCTTT.

This clonotype has only a few counts. The CDR3 nucleotides read TGCAGTGCTAGAGTCCAGCGGGGGGGAGTCGGGGAGCTGTTTTTT. Translated, it gives CSARVQRGGVGELFF. V usage is TRBV20-1 and J usage is TRBJ2-2, with TRBD2 identical over 10 bases. The germline CDR1 and CDR2 sequences are DFQATT and SNEGSKA (reference sequence). The CDR3 spans 15 residues. J gave up 7 bases and V 1 base, and 6 bases lay outside the gene matches.

The chain has TRBV29-1 and TRBJ2-7, with 7 bases aligning to TRBD2. V was clipped by 7 bases and J by 0 bases; unmatched bases: 6. The CDR3 length is 13 residues. Per the germline V gene, CDR1 is SQVTM and CDR2 is ANQGSEA. This chain's CDR3 is CSAQWDYSYEQYF. As DNA, the CDR3 is TGCAGCGCCCAGTGGGACTACTCCTACGAGCAGTACTTC.

This clonotype occurred a few times. The rearrangement joins TRBV5-1 to TRBJ2-1; 7 nucleotides match TRBD1. After removal of 0 bases from V and 15 bases from J, the junction contained 9 bases not matched to a gene. CDR1 is SGHRS, CDR2 YFSETQ, per germline. This CDR3 region has 13 residues. CDR3 bases: TGCGCCAGCAGCTTGGAGGGGGCGAATCCTCGGTTCTTC. Residues: CASSLEGANPRFF.

The chain recombines TRBV4-1 with TRBJ2-7, with no clear D. The germline V gene has CDR1 MGHRA and CDR2 YSYEKL. CDR3 size: 14 residues. V lost 3 bases and J 6 bases, leaving 15 bases between the germline ends. As DNA, the CDR3 is TGCGCCAGCAGCCAGGCAGGAGACCTCCGCGAGCAGTACTTC. Protein sequence: CASSQAGDLREQYF.

This clonotype was seen only a few times. The chain joins TRBV12-3 or TRBV12-4 to TRBJ1-2, with TRBD1 as a possible D gene (5 bases). Trimming removed 7 bases at V and 4 bases at J, with 13 bases between. The CDR3 is 13 residues long. CDR3 loop: CASTFGTGYGYTF. The CDR3, as DNA: TGTGCCAGCACATTCGGAACAGGCTATGGCTACACCTTC.